These 28 T cell receptor beta chains originate from one sample sequenced in a study of cytomegalovirus exposure and HLA in healthy donors. PCR amplification relied on 60 Vbeta primers (plus 13 Jbeta primers). Profiled with immunoSEQ multiplex PCR; TCRdb holds only in-frame clones, not every one. The table shows over 70,000 clones, with around three quarters occurring only once. Material: PBMCs. The receptors shown here come from a woman aged 50 to 60 in good health and CMV-seropositive.

This clone was picked up one time. The chain combines TRBV27 with TRBJ2-1; 7 bases line up with TRBD2. Losses at the gene ends were 8 bases for V and 2 bases for J; bases not matched to a gene: 9. Germline V gene sequence: CDR1 MNHEY, CDR2 SMNVEV (reference sequence). The CDR3 runs to 15 residues. The CDR3 is CASFTMGGAYNEQFF. CDR3 DNA sequence: TGTGCCAGCTTTACGATGGGGGGGGCCTACAATGAGCAGTTCTTC.

As DNA, the CDR3 is TGTGCCAGCAGCTTGGCGGCTAGCGGGGGGGCCTATGGCAATGAGCAGTTCTTC. Its protein is CASSLAASGGAYGNEQFF. The rearrangement uses TRBV7-2 and TRBJ2-1; 12 bases map to TRBD2. CDR3 length equals 18 residues. The ends lost 3 bases at V and 6 bases at J; junction bases unmatched: 12. In germline, CDR1 is SGHTA, CDR2 FQGNSA.

This clone qualifies as medium-sized (0.01 to 0.1%). The V and J genes are TRBV6-4 and TRBJ1-5; no clear D. Germline assignment: CDR1 MRHNA and CDR2 SNTAGT. The CDR3 consists of 13 residues. Trimming stripped 3 bases from V and 5 bases from J, with 8 bases between. This chain's CDR3 is CASSENSYQPQHF. Here the CDR3 DNA reads TGTGCCAGCAGTGAGAACAGTTATCAGCCCCAGCATTTT.

This clone was recorded a few times. The CDR3 sequence: CASGLVEDREQFF. CDR3 DNA: TGTGCTAGTGGTTTGGTTGAGGACAGAGAGCAGTTCTTC. This chain uses TRBV12-5 with TRBJ2-1; D is possibly TRBD1 (6 bases). The CDR3 totals 13 residues. Germline CDR1 and CDR2: LGHNT and FRNRAP. Deletions cut 0 bases from V and 10 bases from J, with 10 bases between.

The chain recombines TRBV5-1 with TRBJ2-3; 13 bases line up with TRBD2. The CDR3 is 16 amino acids. V gave up 5 bases and J gave up 6 bases; unmatched junction bases: 9. CDR1 and CDR2 (germline): SGHRS, YFSETQ. The CDR3 here is CASRPGLAGVWDTQYF. DNA of the CDR3: TGCGCCAGCAGACCCGGACTAGCGGGAGTTTGGGATACGCAGTATTTT.

The chain uses TRBV4-2 and TRBJ1-2; TRBD1 is a possible D gene (5 bases). The CDR3 loop spans 19 amino acids. V dropped 0 bases and J dropped 0 bases, with 20 bases sitting between them. Germline values: CDR1 LGHNA, CDR2 YNFKEQ. The CDR3 coding sequence is TGTGCCAGCAGCCAAGATAACCGACTCGGGACTCCAGCTAACTATGGCTACACCTTC. This encodes CASSQDNRLGTPANYGYTF.

This rearrangement joins TRBV28 to TRBJ1-1, with D perhaps TRBD1 (6 bases). Germline lookup yields CDR1 MDHEN and CDR2 SYDVKM. There are 14 residues in the CDR3. Deletions cut 6 bases from V and 3 bases from J, with 14 bases between. CDR3 in amino acids: CASRPTGTYTEAFF. The CDR3 nucleotides are TGTGCCAGCAGACCTACAGGGACGTACACTGAAGCTTTCTTT.

The chain couples TRBV6-5 to TRBJ2-3; 8 bases line up with TRBD2. CDR3 length: 15 amino acids. Germline V gene sequence: CDR1 MNHEY, CDR2 SVGAGI. V trimming: 9 bases; J trimming: 5 bases; junction bases outside the gene matches: 13. The CDR3 nucleotides are TGTGCCAGTAGAATGACGGGAGGGCCCGTAGATACGCAGTATTTT. This sequence encodes CASRMTGGPVDTQYF.

V gene TRBV6-4 combines with J gene TRBJ2-1, with 7 bases matching TRBD1. The V gene's germline CDR1 is MRHNA and CDR2 SNTAGT. The V gene end was trimmed by 0 bases and the J gene end by 0 bases; junction bases not matched to a gene: 2. The CDR3 has 16 residues. Here the CDR3 DNA reads TGTGCCAGCAGTGACTCGCCAGGGGGCTCCTACAATGAGCAGTTCTTC. This sequence encodes CASSDSPGGSYNEQFF.

The gene calls are TRBV5-1 and TRBJ1-5, with TRBD1 identical over 10 bases. The germline V gene has CDR1 SGHRS and CDR2 YFSETQ. V gave up 0 bases and J gave up 3 bases; unmatched junction bases: 3. CDR3 length equals 16 residues. The CDR3 DNA sequence: TGCGCCAGCAGCTTGGGGGGGACAGGGGCCAATCAGCCCCAGCATTTT. Amino acid sequence: CASSLGGTGANQPQHF.

The V and J genes are TRBV10-3 and TRBJ1-1, with 8 bases that match TRBD1. This CDR3 contains 14 residues. Germline CDR1 and CDR2: ENHRY and SYGVKD. J gave up 1 base and V 6 bases, and 4 bases lay outside the gene matches. CDR3 loop: CAISQGAQNTEAFF. The CDR3 nucleotides are TGTGCCATCAGCCAGGGGGCTCAGAACACTGAAGCTTTCTTT.

The chain links TRBV5-1 to TRBJ2-7; no reliable D call. V lost 1 base to trimming and J lost 3 bases, with 8 bases between them. The V gene's germline CDR1 is SGHRS and CDR2 YFSETQ. CDR3 length: 13 residues. The CDR3 reads CASSLLYFYEQYF. The CDR3 nucleotides read TGCGCCAGCAGCTTGTTATATTTCTACGAGCAGTACTTC.

This chain connects TRBV4-1 to TRBJ2-1; 11 bases agree with TRBD2. Losses at the gene ends were 1 base for V and 2 bases for J; bases not matched to a gene: 4. CDR3 size: 17 residues. CDR1 is MGHRA and CDR2 is YSYEKL in the germline V gene. CDR3 amino acids: CASSQGLSGRAYNEQFF. Here the CDR3 DNA reads TGCGCCAGCAGCCAAGGTCTTAGCGGGAGGGCCTACAATGAGCAGTTCTTC.

This clone was observed once. The V call is TRBV5-4, the J call TRBJ1-3, with no clear D. Germline V gene sequence: CDR1 SGHNT, CDR2 YYREEE (reference sequence). The CDR3 sequence is 13 residues long. Trimming took 4 bases from V and 9 from J, leaving 14 bases between them. CDR3 DNA sequence: TGTGCCAGCAGCAAAGGCGACATGAGCACCATATATTTT. Protein product: CASSKGDMSTIYF.

V is TRBV5-1 and J is TRBJ2-5; TRBD2 matches at 16 bases. CDR3 length: 17 amino acids. CDR1 is SGHRS, CDR2 YFSETQ, per germline. V lost 3 bases to trimming and J lost 5 bases; unmatched junction nucleotides: 7. Here the CDR3 reads CASSSGLAGGPRETQYF. The CDR3 nucleotides are TGCGCCAGCAGCTCGGGACTAGCGGGGGGGCCGCGGGAGACCCAGTACTTC.

V and J are TRBV7-9 and TRBJ2-7; TRBD1 matches at 12 bases. This CDR3 contains 14 residues. The V segment lost 5 bases and the J segment 5 bases; nucleotides outside the gene matches: 4. Per germline, CDR1 SEHNR and CDR2 FQNEAQ (reference sequence). The CDR3 sequence: CASSTGTGGDEQYF. For the CDR3, the DNA is TGTGCCAGCAGCACCGGGACAGGGGGCGACGAGCAGTACTTC.

This clone was observed a few times. Sequence at one end of the junction differs from germline and may be a read error. The chain recombines TRBV7-2 with TRBJ2-7; 9 nucleotides match TRBD2. From germline, CDR1 is SGHTA and CDR2 FQGNSA. The CDR3 covers 15 residues. The CDR3 here is CASSQVAGGLGEQYF. The DNA for the CDR3 is TGCGCCAGCAGCCAAGTTGCGGGGGGGCTGGGCGAGCAGTACTTC. Full variable domain (outside the CDR3, taken from reference TRBV7-2 and TRBJ2-7): GAGVSQSPSNKVTEKGKDVELRCDPISGHTALYWYRQSLGQGLEFLIYFQGNSAPDKSGLPSDRFSAERTGGSVSTLTIQRTQQEDSAVYLCASSQVAGGLGEQYFGPGTRLTVT.

This sequence joins TRBV27 and TRBJ1-4, with TRBD1 matching over 7 bases. V trimming: 4 bases; J trimming: 12 bases; junction bases outside the gene matches: 11. Germline CDR1 and CDR2: MNHEY and SMNVEV (reference sequence). The CDR3 contains 14 residues. CDR3 bases: TGTGCCAGCAGTTCCGGGACAGCCTGGGGGGAACTGTTTTTT. It codes for CASSSGTAWGELFF.

The DNA of the CDR3 is TGTGCCAGCAACGTGGGACAGGGGGTGGGGCCCCAGCATTTT. This gives the protein CASNVGQGVGPQHF. The chain recombines TRBV28 with TRBJ1-5; 11 bases are shared with TRBD1. The germline V gene has CDR1 MDHEN and CDR2 SYDVKM. The trim removed 7 bases at V and 9 bases at J, leaving 8 bases unmatched. The CDR3 runs 14 residues.

This chain connects TRBV6-6 to TRBJ1-5, with a tentative D call TRBD1 (5 bases). This CDR3 spans 13 amino acids. Trimming removed 7 bases at V and 6 bases at J, with 13 bases between. Germline V gene sequence: CDR1 MNHNY, CDR2 SVGAGI (reference sequence). CDR3 DNA sequence: TGTGCCAGCACGTCTTCGGGGGGTCAGCCCCAGCATTTT. This gives the protein CASTSSGGQPQHF.

This clone was found once. The genes are TRBV6-6 and TRBJ1-5; no firm D call. V gave up 2 bases and J gave up 4 bases, with 6 bases separating them. This CDR3 is 13 amino acids long. Germline V gene lookup returns CDR1 MNHNY and CDR2 SVGAGI (reference sequence). The CDR3 here is CASSYPTNQPQHF. For the CDR3, the DNA is TGTGCCAGCAGTTACCCGACAAATCAGCCCCAGCATTTT.

This chain joins TRBV25-1 and TRBJ2-7; D possibly corresponds to TRBD1 (5 bases). The germline V and J ends were trimmed by 6 bases and 2 bases, with 8 bases remaining between them. This CDR3 region has 12 residues. Germline assignment: CDR1 MGHDK and CDR2 SYGVNS. CDR3 sequence: CASRDKPYEQYF. The CDR3 DNA sequence: TGTGCCAGCAGGGACAAACCCTACGAGCAGTACTTC.

This clone was detected only a few times. This same CDR3 is encoded by further DNA sequences in the sample. This chain joins TRBV5-6 and TRBJ1-2; no definite D call. V shed 0 bases and J shed 4 bases, with 7 bases lying between them. The CDR3 runs to 13 residues. Germline-derived CDR1 and CDR2 are SGHDT and YYEEEE. This chain's CDR3 is CASSLGGGYGYTF. Written as DNA, the CDR3 is TGTGCCAGCAGCTTGGGGGGAGGCTATGGCTACACCTTC.

This clone was counted a few times. The gene calls are TRBV11-2 and TRBJ2-1; 7 bases are a match to TRBD1. CDR1 is SGHAT and CDR2 is FQNNGV in the germline V gene. CDR3 length: 14 residues. J gave up 5 bases and V 5 bases, and 6 bases lay outside the gene matches. The CDR3 DNA reads as TGTGCCAGCAGCCCCCTGACAGGGCACAATGAGCAGTTCTTC. It translates to CASSPLTGHNEQFF.

The chain recombines TRBV30 with TRBJ2-1; a possible D gene is TRBD2 (7 bases). The CDR3 contains 15 residues. V was pared by 1 base and J by 5 bases, with 15 bases between. Germline values: CDR1 GTSNPN, CDR2 SVGIG (reference sequence). CDR3 protein: CAWSALGGADNEQFF. Here the CDR3 DNA reads TGTGCCTGGAGTGCCCTAGGGGGGGCCGACAATGAGCAGTTCTTC. Looking up the rest from reference TRBV30 and TRBJ2-1 gives the full variable domain: SQTIHQWPATLVQPVGSPLSLECTVEGTSNPNLYWYRQAAGRGLQLLFYSVGIGQISSEVPQNLSASRPQDRQFILSSKKLLLSDSGFYLCAWSALGGADNEQFFGPGTRLTVL.

This chain uses TRBV5-4 with TRBJ1-2; D remains ambiguous. Germline values: CDR1 SGHNT, CDR2 YYREEE (reference sequence). The V end lost 3 bases, the J end lost 0 bases, and 12 bases lay between the germline ends. The CDR3 spans 15 residues. The CDR3 sequence is CASSSNLGANYGYTF. CDR3 nucleotides: TGTGCCAGCAGCTCTAATCTGGGAGCTAACTATGGCTACACCTTC. The variable domain in full, with the rest retrieved from reference TRBV5-4 and TRBJ1-2, is ETGVTQSPTHLIKTRGQQVTLRCSSQSGHNTVSWYQQALGQGPQFIFQYYREEENGRGNFPPRFSGLQFPNYSSELNVNALELDDSALYLCASSSNLGANYGYTFGSGTRLTVV.

Only a few counts were recorded for this clone. V is TRBV6-4 and J is TRBJ2-2, with D possibly being TRBD2 (6 bases). V lost 0 bases to trimming and J lost 6 bases, with 8 bases between them. This CDR3 is built from 14 residues. Germline V lookup: CDR1 MRHNA, CDR2 SNTAGT. CDR3 sequence reads: CASSDSPGAGELFF. The CDR3 bases are TGTGCCAGCAGTGACTCTCCGGGAGCCGGGGAGCTGTTTTTT.

The table lists this clone with a few counts. Because it lacks the conserved phenylalanine or tryptophan at the end, this CDR3 is likely a read error. The DNA is omitted, as the CDR3 cannot be located on it reliably, and the CDR3 follows TCRdb's listing. V is TRBV9 and J is TRBJ1-5; the tabulated D call, TRBD1, remains unverified against the DNA. The germline V gene has CDR1 SGDLS and CDR2 YYNGEE. Both ends counted, the CDR3 spans 12 residues. CDR3 amino acids: CASSRTGPDLGV.